This entry lists 10 T cell receptor beta chains sequenced from one sample in a study of cytomegalovirus exposure and HLA in healthy donors. Both 60 Vbeta primers and 13 Jbeta primers went into the PCR. Clones were sequenced by immunoSEQ multiplex PCR, and TCRdb holds only the in-frame ones, with some missing. The clone table shows 180,000 or so clones, with the ten largest holding approximately 0.74%. The sequenced material came from PBMCs. Source of these receptors: a boy aged 10-17 years in good health and CMV-seronegative.

J is TRBJ2-1 and V is TRBV11-3; 9 bases match TRBD2. Germline V gives CDR1 SGHNT, CDR2 YENEEA. CDR3 length equals 15 residues. V shed 4 bases, J shed 8 bases, and the junction held 9 bases outside the gene matches. The chain's CDR3 is CASSSGAGGADEQFF. CDR3 nucleotides: TGTGCCAGCAGCTCGGGAGCGGGGGGCGCGGATGAGCAGTTCTTC.

The chain combines TRBV29-1 with TRBJ2-6; tentative D call: TRBD2 (5 bases). CDR3 size: 15 residues. Germline CDR1 reads SQVTM; CDR2 reads ANQGSEA. Trimming cost V 0 bases and J 4 bases, with 10 bases left between them. The CDR3 DNA follows: TGCAGCGTTGAAGATCGAGGGCCCGGGGCCAACGTCCTGACTTTC. This sequence encodes CSVEDRGPGANVLTF.

The genes are TRBV28 and TRBJ1-2; 7 positions match TRBD1. CDR1 is MDHEN, CDR2 SYDVKM, per germline. The V segment lost 3 bases and the J segment 1 base; nucleotides outside the gene matches: 8. This CDR3 is built from 16 residues. The DNA for the CDR3 is TGTGCCAGCAGTTTCCTCACCGGGGACAGTAACTATGGCTACACCTTC. This translates into CASSFLTGDSNYGYTF.

CDR3 in amino acids: CATKPHSTYEQYF. The CDR3 DNA follows: TGTGCCACCAAACCTCACAGTACCTACGAGCAGTACTTC. The chain employs TRBV2 and TRBJ2-5; D remains unclear. The DNA matches TRBJ2-7 better at its end, which makes the J call doubtful. The CDR3 runs to 13 residues. Germline lookup yields CDR1 SNHLY and CDR2 FYNNEI.

The chain carries TRBV11-2 and TRBJ2-1; the match to TRBD2 covers 10 bases. Germline V gene sequence: CDR1 SGHAT, CDR2 FQNNGV. Trimming took 7 bases from V and 6 from J; bases not matched to a gene: 6. The CDR3 consists of 14 residues. As DNA, the CDR3 is TGTGCCAGCACGCCGGGACTAGCGTTCAATGAGCAGTTCTTC. Amino acid sequence: CASTPGLAFNEQFF.

V usage is TRBV7-9 and J usage is TRBJ1-2, with unresolved D. V gave up 5 bases and J gave up 8 bases, with 18 bases separating them. This CDR3 contains 14 residues. Germline CDR1 reads SEHNR; CDR2 reads FQNEAQ (reference sequence). CDR3 in amino acids: CASSALGSQEGYTF. The CDR3 DNA reads as TGTGCCAGCAGCGCCCTAGGGAGCCAGGAAGGCTACACCTTC.

V is TRBV7-2 and J is TRBJ2-7; 13 nucleotides match TRBD2. CDR1 is SGHTA and CDR2 is FQGNSA in the germline V gene. Trimming took 1 base from V and 4 from J; bases not matched to a gene: 10. The CDR3 length is 18 residues. CDR3 sequence reads: CASSLETSGGLRAYEQYF. The CDR3 DNA sequence: TGTGCCAGCAGCTTAGAGACTAGCGGGGGGCTCCGCGCGTACGAGCAGTACTTC.

The chain is built from TRBV5-4 and TRBJ1-6; TRBD1 is a possible D gene (6 bases). The V end was cut by 4 bases, the J end by 7 bases, with 12 bases between. The V gene's germline CDR1 is SGHNT and CDR2 YYREEE (reference sequence). The CDR3 sequence is 14 residues long. CDR3 region: CASSVGQINSPLHF. The DNA of the CDR3 is TGTGCCAGCAGCGTTGGACAGATAAATTCACCCCTCCACTTT.

This chain uses TRBV5-4 with TRBJ2-7, with TRBD1 matching over 7 bases. The CDR3 loop spans 15 amino acids. The germline CDR1 and CDR2 sequences are SGHNT and YYREEE (reference sequence). V lost 0 bases, J lost 0 bases, and 3 bases stayed unmatched. Here the CDR3 DNA reads TGTGCCAGCAGCTTGGGAGGGGGCCTCTCCTACGAGCAGTACTTC. Amino acid sequence: CASSLGGGLSYEQYF. Variable domain in full (rest from reference TRBV5-4 and TRBJ2-7): ETGVTQSPTHLIKTRGQQVTLRCSSQSGHNTVSWYQQALGQGPQFIFQYYREEENGRGNFPPRFSGLQFPNYSSELNVNALELDDSALYLCASSLGGGLSYEQYFGPGTRLTVT.

The rearrangement links TRBV11-2 to TRBJ1-6; D remains unclear. This CDR3 spans 14 amino acids. The germline V gene encodes CDR1 SGHAT and CDR2 FQNNGV. V gave up 3 bases and J gave up 7 bases, with 10 bases separating them. The CDR3 is CASSFVYRNSPLHF. CDR3 in DNA: TGTGCCAGCAGCTTTGTCTACCGGAATTCACCCCTCCACTTT.